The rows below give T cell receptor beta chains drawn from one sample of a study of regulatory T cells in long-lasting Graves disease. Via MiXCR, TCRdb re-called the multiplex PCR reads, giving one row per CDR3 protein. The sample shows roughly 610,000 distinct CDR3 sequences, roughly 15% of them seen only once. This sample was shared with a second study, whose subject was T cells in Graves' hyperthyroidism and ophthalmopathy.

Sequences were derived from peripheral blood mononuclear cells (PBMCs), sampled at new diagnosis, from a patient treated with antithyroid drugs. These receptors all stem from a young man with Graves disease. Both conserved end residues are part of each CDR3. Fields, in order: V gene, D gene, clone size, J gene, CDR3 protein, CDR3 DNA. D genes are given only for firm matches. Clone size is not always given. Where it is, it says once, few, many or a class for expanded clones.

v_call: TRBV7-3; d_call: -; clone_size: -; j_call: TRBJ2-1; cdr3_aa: CASSLTPLLARGGGEVYNEQFF; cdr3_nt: TGTGCCAGCAGCTTAACCCCACTACTAGCAAGGGGGGGGGGGGAGGTCTACAATGAGCAGTTCTTC
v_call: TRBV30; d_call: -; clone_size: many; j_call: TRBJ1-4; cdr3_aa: CAWSSGWGLFF; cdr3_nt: TGTGCCTGGAGTTCCGGCTGGGGACTGTTTTTT
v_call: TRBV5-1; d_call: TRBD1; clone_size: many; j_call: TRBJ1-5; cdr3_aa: CASSAGQSNQPQHF; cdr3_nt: TGCGCCAGCAGCGCGGGACAGAGCAATCAGCCCCAGCATTTT
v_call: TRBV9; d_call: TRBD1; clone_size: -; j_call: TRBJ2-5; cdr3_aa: CASSVATGGETQYF; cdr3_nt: TGTGCCAGCAGCGTAGCGACAGGGGGAGAGACCCAGTACTTC
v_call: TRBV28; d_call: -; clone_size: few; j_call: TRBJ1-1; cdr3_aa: CASNLPRRNTDAFF; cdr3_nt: TGTGCCAGCAACCTACCCAGGAGGAACACTGACGCTTTCTTT
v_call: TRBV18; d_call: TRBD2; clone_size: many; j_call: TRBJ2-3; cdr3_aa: CASSRTSGSTDTQYF; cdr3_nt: TGTGCCAGCAGCCGGACTAGCGGGAGCACAGATACGCAGTATTTT
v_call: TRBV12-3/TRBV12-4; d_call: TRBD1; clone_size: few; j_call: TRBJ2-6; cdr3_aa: CASSLYRGSGANVLTF; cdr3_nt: TGTGCCAGCAGTCTTTACAGGGGGTCAGGGGCCAACGTCCTGACTTTC
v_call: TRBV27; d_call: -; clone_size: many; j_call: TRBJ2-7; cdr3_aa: CASTSRVHEQYF; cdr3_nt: TGTGCCAGCACCTCCAGGGTACACGAGCAGTACTTC
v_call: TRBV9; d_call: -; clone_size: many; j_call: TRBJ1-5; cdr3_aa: CASSGDTGINQPQHF; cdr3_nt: TGTGCCAGCAGCGGGGACACAGGGATCAATCAGCCCCAGCATTTT
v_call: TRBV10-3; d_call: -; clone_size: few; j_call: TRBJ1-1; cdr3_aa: CAISEPRGTTEAFF; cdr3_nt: TGTGCCATCAGTGAGCCCCGCGGAACCACTGAAGCTTTCTTT
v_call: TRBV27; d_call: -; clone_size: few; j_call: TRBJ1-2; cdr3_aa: CASSFRSADYYGYTF; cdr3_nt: TGTGCCAGCAGCTTCAGGTCCGCAGACTACTATGGCTACACCTTC
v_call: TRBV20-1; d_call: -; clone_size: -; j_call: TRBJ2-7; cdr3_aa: CSARQGGWYEQYF; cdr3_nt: TGCAGTGCTAGACAGGGGGGCTGGTACGAGCAGTACTTC
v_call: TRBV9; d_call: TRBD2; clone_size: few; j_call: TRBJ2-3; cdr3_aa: CASSAGLAGGHSSYTQYF; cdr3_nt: TGTGCCAGCAGCGCGGGACTAGCGGGAGGACACTCATCTTATACGCAGTATTTT
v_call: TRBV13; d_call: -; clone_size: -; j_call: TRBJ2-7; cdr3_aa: CASSSRHYEQYF; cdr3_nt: TGTGCCAGCAGCTCACGGCACTACGAGCAGTACTTC
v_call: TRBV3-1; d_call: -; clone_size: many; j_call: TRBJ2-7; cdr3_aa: CASSHSPVYGEQYF; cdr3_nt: TGTGCCAGCAGCCATAGTCCCGTGTATGGCGAGCAGTACTTC
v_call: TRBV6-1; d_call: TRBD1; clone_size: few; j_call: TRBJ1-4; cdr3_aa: CASQGAGEKLFF; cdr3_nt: TGTGCCAGTCAGGGGGCGGGAGAAAAACTGTTTTTT
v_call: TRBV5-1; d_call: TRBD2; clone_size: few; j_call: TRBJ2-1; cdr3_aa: CASRPGGRGNYNEQFF; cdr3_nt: TGCGCCAGCAGACCCGGCGGGAGGGGAAACTACAATGAGCAGTTCTTC
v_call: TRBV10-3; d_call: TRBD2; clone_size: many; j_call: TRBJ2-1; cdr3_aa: CAISESGTSAYNEQFF; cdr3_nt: TGTGCCATCAGTGAGTCAGGGACTAGCGCTTACAATGAGCAGTTCTTC
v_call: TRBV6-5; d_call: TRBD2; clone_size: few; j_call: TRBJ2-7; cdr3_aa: CASSYGAGVRYEQYF; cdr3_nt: TGTGCCAGCAGTTACGGCGCGGGAGTTAGGTACGAGCAGTACTTC
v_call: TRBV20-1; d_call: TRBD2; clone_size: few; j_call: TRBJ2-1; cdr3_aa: CSARVGRAGIVNEQFF; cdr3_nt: TGCAGTGCTAGAGTTGGGCGAGCGGGAATAGTGAATGAGCAGTTCTTC